This T cell receptor (beta chain) derives from a study of OX40 agonist ivuxolimab in advanced cancers. Study-level information: Patients enrolled in dose escalation were diagnosed with hepatocellular carcinoma, melanoma, renal cell or head and neck cancer.

TCRdb keeps only in-frame clones here, not all; method: immunoSEQ multiplex PCR. The data show about 68,000 clones, about 80% seen once. Study-level results: Individuals who were partial responders at 0.1-3.0 mg/kg had clonal expansion that ranked among the lowest.

The CDR3 has 15 residues. Deletions cut 5 bases from V and 11 bases from J, with 24 bases between. CDR1 is SGHVS and CDR2 is FNYEAQ in the germline V gene. A remark on this clone: The target antigen is unknown.

This clonotype was obtained from an adult with an advanced solid tumor such as melanoma, head and neck, liver or kidney cancer. The J gene is TRBJ1-1, the V gene TRBV7-6; weak D call: TRBD1 (6 bases). Sequences were derived from CD4+ or CD8+ T cells sorted from blood, sampled in a trial of the OX40 agonist ivuxolimab. The CDR3 protein is CASSVTGMGATRAFF. CDR3 DNA sequence: TGTGCCAGCAGCGTAACAGGGATGGGGGCAACAAGGGCTTTCTTT.